This T cell receptor beta chain was found in a study of blood T cells in healthy people across ages. Next came a second PCR, run for about 7 to 12 cycles, which used a sample-barcoded 5' primer along with a J-beta primer mix. TCRdb recomputed calls from the 5' RACE reads with MiXCR, one row per CDR3 protein. The sample has approximately 900,000 distinct CDR3 sequences; 29% are singletons. This CDR3 has 16 amino acids. The germline V gene has CDR1 DFQATT and CDR2 SNEGSKA (reference sequence). Trimming cost V 4 bases and J 2 bases, with 18 bases left between them. This clonotype was recorded a few times. Its specificity is not known. Study observations and caveats: Underestimates were what the diversity estimates from one million T cells were considered to be.

The same data also went into a second study, on T cells of mothers and their children.

The chain recombines TRBV20-1 with TRBJ1-3, with D unresolved. Sample: blood. The clonotype comes from a woman between 40 and 55 years old in good health. The CDR3 nucleotides read TGCAGTGCTATCAAAAGGATAGGTTCTGCTGGAAACACCATATATTTT. Translated: CSAIKRIGSAGNTIYF.